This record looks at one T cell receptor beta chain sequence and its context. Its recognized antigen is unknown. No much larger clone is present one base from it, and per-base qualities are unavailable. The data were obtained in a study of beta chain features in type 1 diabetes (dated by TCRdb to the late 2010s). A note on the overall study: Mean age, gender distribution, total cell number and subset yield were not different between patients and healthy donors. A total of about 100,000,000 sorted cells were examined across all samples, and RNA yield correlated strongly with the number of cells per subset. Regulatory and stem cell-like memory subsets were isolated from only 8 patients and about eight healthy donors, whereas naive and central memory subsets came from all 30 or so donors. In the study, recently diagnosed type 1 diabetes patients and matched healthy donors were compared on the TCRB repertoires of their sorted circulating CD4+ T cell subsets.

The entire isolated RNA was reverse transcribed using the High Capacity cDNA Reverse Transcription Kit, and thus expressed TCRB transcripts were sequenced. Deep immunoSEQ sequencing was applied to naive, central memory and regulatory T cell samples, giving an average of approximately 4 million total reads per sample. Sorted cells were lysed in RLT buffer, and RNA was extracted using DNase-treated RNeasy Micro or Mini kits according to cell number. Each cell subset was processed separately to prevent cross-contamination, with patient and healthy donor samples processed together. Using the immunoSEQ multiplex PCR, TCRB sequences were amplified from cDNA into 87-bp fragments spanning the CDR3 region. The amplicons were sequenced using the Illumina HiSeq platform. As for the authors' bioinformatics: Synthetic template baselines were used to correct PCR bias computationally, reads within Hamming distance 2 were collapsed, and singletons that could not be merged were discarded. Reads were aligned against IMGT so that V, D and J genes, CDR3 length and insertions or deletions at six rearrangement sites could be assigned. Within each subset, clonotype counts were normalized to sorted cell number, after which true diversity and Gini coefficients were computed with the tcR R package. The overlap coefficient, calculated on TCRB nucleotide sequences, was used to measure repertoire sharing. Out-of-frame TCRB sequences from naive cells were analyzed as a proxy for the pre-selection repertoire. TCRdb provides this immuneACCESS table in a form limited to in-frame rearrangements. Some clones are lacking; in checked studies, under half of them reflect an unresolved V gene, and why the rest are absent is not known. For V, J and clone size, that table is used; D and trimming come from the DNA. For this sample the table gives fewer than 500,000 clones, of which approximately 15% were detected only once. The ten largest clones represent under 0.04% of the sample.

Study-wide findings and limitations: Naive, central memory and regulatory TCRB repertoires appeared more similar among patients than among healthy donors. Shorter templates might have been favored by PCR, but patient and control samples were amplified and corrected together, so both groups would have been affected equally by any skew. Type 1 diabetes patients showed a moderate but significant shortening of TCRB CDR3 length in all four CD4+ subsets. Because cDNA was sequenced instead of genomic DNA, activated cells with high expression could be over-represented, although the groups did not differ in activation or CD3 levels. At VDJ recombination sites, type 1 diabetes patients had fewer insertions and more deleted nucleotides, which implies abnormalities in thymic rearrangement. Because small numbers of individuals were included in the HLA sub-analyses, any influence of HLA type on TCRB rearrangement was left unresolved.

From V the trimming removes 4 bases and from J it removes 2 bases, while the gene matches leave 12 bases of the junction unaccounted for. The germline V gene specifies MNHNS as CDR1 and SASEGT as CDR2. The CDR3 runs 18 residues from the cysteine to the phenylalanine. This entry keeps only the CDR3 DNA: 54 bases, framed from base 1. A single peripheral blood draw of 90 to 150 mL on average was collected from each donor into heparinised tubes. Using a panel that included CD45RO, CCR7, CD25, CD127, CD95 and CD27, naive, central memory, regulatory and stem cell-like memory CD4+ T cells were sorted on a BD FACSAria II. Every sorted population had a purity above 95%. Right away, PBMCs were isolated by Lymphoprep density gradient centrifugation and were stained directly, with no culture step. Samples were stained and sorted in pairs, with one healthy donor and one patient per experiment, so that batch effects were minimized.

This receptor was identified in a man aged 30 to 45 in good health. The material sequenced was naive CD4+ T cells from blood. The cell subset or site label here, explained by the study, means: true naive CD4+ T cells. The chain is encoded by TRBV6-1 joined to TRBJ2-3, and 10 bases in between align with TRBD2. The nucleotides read TGTGCCAGCAGTGTCCCGAGTGGACTAGCGGATTACACAGATACGCAGTATTTT. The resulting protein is CASSVPSGLADYTDTQYF.